This paragraph covers one T cell receptor beta chain sequence. This entry comes from a study of blood T cell repertoires in COVID-19. Sequencing was performed with immunoSEQ multiplex PCR; in TCRdb, only in-frame clones are kept and a portion is missing. The repertoire has 160,000 or so clones, roughly 75% of them found once; the top ten carry about 6.8%. V shed 3 bases and J 9 bases; nucleotides not matched to a gene: 11. The CDR3 length is 17 residues. Germline CDR1 is SGHNT and CDR2 is YYREEE (reference sequence). V gene TRBV5-4 combines with J gene TRBJ2-1, with TRBD2 identical over 14 bases. This clonotype was sampled from a man between 65 and 79 years old with active or convalescent COVID-19. The sequenced sample was peripheral blood. Here the CDR3 DNA reads TGTGCCAGCAGCTCAACCCTGGGGACTAGCGGGGGAAGTGAGCAGTTCTTC. It encodes CASSSTLGTSGGSEQFF.